The 10 T cell receptor beta chains listed next were all sequenced from one sample in a study of OX40 agonist ivuxolimab in advanced cancers. Sequencing was performed with immunoSEQ multiplex PCR; in TCRdb, only in-frame clones are kept and a portion is missing. The data show approximately 43,000 clones, with 80% to 90% seen just once and approximately 0.6% held by the top ten. This sample comprised CD4+ or CD8+ T cells sorted from blood, obtained in a trial of the OX40 agonist ivuxolimab. These receptor sequences come from an adult with an advanced solid tumor such as melanoma, head and neck, liver or kidney cancer.

The chain has TRBV9 and TRBJ2-7; D unclear. The CDR3 runs to 12 residues. V lost 5 bases, J lost 6 bases, and 12 bases lay in between. The germline V gene encodes CDR1 SGDLS and CDR2 YYNGEE. In DNA form, the CDR3 reads TGTGCCAGCAGTCTTCAGGATGGCGAGCAGTACTTC. This encodes CASSLQDGEQYF.

This clone showed up just once. The chain links TRBV28 to TRBJ1-4, with D unclear. Between the trimmed V and J ends, which lost 6 bases and 0 bases, there was a span of 11 bases. The CDR3 spans 15 residues. CDR1 and CDR2 (germline): MDHEN, SYDVKM. CDR3 in DNA: TGTGCCAGCAGCCCCGCAGGCGCAACTAATGAAAAACTGTTTTTT. Its translation is CASSPAGATNEKLFF. The full variable domain, its missing parts supplied by reference TRBV28 and TRBJ1-4, is DVKVTQSSRYLVKRTGEKVFLECVQDMDHENMFWYRQDPGLGLRLIYFSYDVKMKEKGDIPEGYSVSREKKERFSLILESASTNQTSMYLCASSPAGATNEKLFFGSGTQLSVL.

CDR3 amino acids: CSASPGTEAFF. The CDR3 DNA is TGCAGTGCTAGTCCGGGGACTGAAGCTTTCTTT. The rearrangement joins TRBV20-1 to TRBJ1-1; D gene unclear. Looked up from germline, CDR1 is DFQATT and CDR2 is SNEGSKA (reference sequence). V shed 3 bases and J shed 5 bases, with 7 bases lying between them. The CDR3 is made up of 11 amino acids.

The chain has TRBV5-1 and TRBJ2-7, with 8 positions matching TRBD1. From germline, CDR1 is SGHRS and CDR2 YFSETQ. The CDR3 covers 15 residues. Germline trimming cut 2 bases from V and 6 bases from J; bases unmatched to any gene: 10. CDR3 bases: TGCGCCAGCAGCTTTTCCCAGGGGGCGTCTGGCGAGCAGTACTTC. Encoded protein: CASSFSQGASGEQYF.

This sequence joins TRBV6-5 and TRBJ2-7; possibly TRBD1 or TRBD2 for D (6 bases each). The V and J ends lost 6 bases and 2 bases respectively, with 14 bases between them. The germline CDR1 and CDR2 sequences are MNHEY and SVGAGI. This CDR3 contains 14 residues. The CDR3 DNA reads as TGTGCCAGCAGGCGGGACATAACCCCCTACGAGCAGTACTTC. Translation gives CASRRDITPYEQYF.

The chain has TRBV29-1 and TRBJ2-1; either TRBD1 or TRBD2 may supply D (6 bases each). This CDR3 region has 14 residues. Germline V gene data show CDR1 as SQVTM and CDR2 as ANQGSEA. V lost 3 bases, J lost 0 bases, and 9 bases lay in between. The DNA for the CDR3 is TGCAGCGTTGACGGGGGCGTCTCCTACAATGAGCAGTTCTTC. Its translation: CSVDGGVSYNEQFF.

The chain carries TRBV5-4 and TRBJ1-3; tentative D call: TRBD1 (5 bases). Trimming left V 4 bases short and J 4 bases short, with 12 bases between. This CDR3 is built from 14 residues. In germline, CDR1 is SGHNT, CDR2 YYREEE (reference sequence). Written as DNA, the CDR3 is TGTGCCAGCAGCCGGACACTGGGAGGAAACACCATATATTTT. Translated, it gives CASSRTLGGNTIYF.

This rearrangement joins TRBV7-2 to TRBJ2-2, with 12 bases lining up with TRBD1. J gave up 7 bases and V 1 base, and 7 bases lay outside the gene matches. This CDR3 has 17 amino acids. Germline lookup yields CDR1 SGHTA and CDR2 FQGNSA. The CDR3 loop is CASSLVGGQGANGELFF. The CDR3 DNA is TGTGCCAGCAGCTTAGTAGGGGGACAGGGGGCTAACGGGGAGCTGTTTTTT. The full variable domain, its missing parts supplied by reference TRBV7-2 and TRBJ2-2, is GAGVSQSPSNKVTEKGKDVELRCDPISGHTALYWYRQSLGQGLEFLIYFQGNSAPDKSGLPSDRFSAERTGGSVSTLTIQRTQQEDSAVYLCASSLVGGQGANGELFFGEGSRLTVL.

This clone was detected only once. This chain links TRBV2 with TRBJ1-2, with D maybe TRBD1 (6 bases). This CDR3 comprises 14 residues. V lost 0 bases and J lost 8, with 13 bases in between. Germline CDR1 reads SNHLY; CDR2 reads FYNNEI. The CDR3 DNA sequence: TGTGCCAGCAGTGAAGCGCTCAGGGGTTCGGGCTACACCTTC. It is translated as CASSEALRGSGYTF.

This sequence joins TRBV5-1 and TRBJ2-3, with D maybe TRBD2 (6 bases). Trimming stripped 0 bases from V and 5 bases from J, with 19 bases between. The CDR3 extends over 17 amino acids. Germline V gene lookup returns CDR1 SGHRS and CDR2 YFSETQ. CDR3 in DNA: TGCGCCAGCAGCTTGGACGCCCGTGGCGGGGTGGAAGATACGCAGTATTTT. Its protein is CASSLDARGGVEDTQYF.